This passage covers 16 T cell receptor beta chains from one sample sequenced in a study of T cell repertoires in cytomegalovirus infection. The antigens these receptors bind are not known. TCRdb analysed the reads with MiXCR anew, one entry per CDR3 protein. The data contain fewer than 85,000 distinct CDR3 sequences, roughly half of them seen just once; the ten biggest clones take up 85% to 95%. The sample was CD8+ T cells from cultured PBMCs, taken from culture after CMV antigen stimulation. The receptors here all came from a human donor in good health (CMV status not recorded). Some clones in this sample may be carry-over from other donors' samples.

As to this clonotype: At one of its ends the junction is not consistent with the germline gene, which may arise from a read error. J is TRBJ2-1 and V is TRBV4-1; 8 bases are shared with TRBD2. Germline values: CDR1 MGHRA, CDR2 YSYEKL. The CDR3 contains 14 residues. The CDR3 coding sequence is TGTGCCAGCAGCCATCGGGGGACTAGCAATGAGCAGTTCTTC. This translates into CASSHRGTSNEQFF.

This clonotype was recorded a few times. This chain links TRBV12-3 or TRBV12-4 with TRBJ2-3; 15 bases are a match to TRBD2. V trimming: 6 bases; J trimming: 2 bases; junction bases outside the gene matches: 3. The CDR3 has 16 amino acids. The CDR3 DNA is TGTGCCAGCAGCGGACTAGCGGGAGGGGACACAGATACGCAGTATTTT. Protein sequence: CASSGLAGGDTDTQYF.

The chain joins TRBV19 to TRBJ1-1; D might be TRBD1 (5 bases). The CDR3 covers 14 residues. V was cut by 0 bases and J by 6 bases, with 11 bases left in between. Per germline, CDR1 LNHDA and CDR2 SQIVND (reference sequence). Here the CDR3 reads CASSIEGQAAEAFF. CDR3 coding DNA: TGTGCCAGTAGTATAGAGGGGCAGGCCGCTGAAGCTTTCTTT.

This clonotype was observed a few times. The chain links TRBV7-9 to TRBJ2-7; tentative D call: TRBD1 (6 bases). The V and J ends lost 1 base and 2 bases respectively, with 9 bases between them. CDR3 length: 14 amino acids. Germline CDR1 is SEHNR and CDR2 is FQNEAQ (reference sequence). The CDR3 loop reads CASSLGTATYEQYF. In DNA form, the CDR3 reads TGTGCCAGCAGCTTAGGGACAGCAACCTACGAGCAGTACTTC.

The chain combines TRBV13 with TRBJ2-7, with D perhaps TRBD2 (5 bases). CDR3 length: 14 residues. The germline V gene has CDR1 PRHDT and CDR2 FYEKMQ (reference sequence). V lost 4 bases and J 4 bases, leaving 14 bases between the germline ends. This CDR3 is CASSSAGHWYEQYF. The CDR3 coding sequence is TGTGCCAGCAGCTCCGCGGGCCATTGGTACGAGCAGTACTTC.

The gene calls are TRBV7-2 and TRBJ2-4, with 13 bases fitting TRBD2. Germline V gene lookup returns CDR1 SGHTA and CDR2 FQGNSA. The CDR3 runs to 19 residues. The trim removed 4 bases at V and 3 bases at J, leaving 12 bases unmatched. The CDR3 sequence: CASSSHGTSGMWVKNIQYF. The CDR3 DNA is TGTGCCAGCAGCTCCCATGGGACTAGCGGGATGTGGGTCAAAAACATTCAGTACTTC. The full variable domain, rest sourced from reference TRBV7-2 and TRBJ2-4, is GAGVSQSPSNKVTEKGKDVELRCDPISGHTALYWYRQSLGQGLEFLIYFQGNSAPDKSGLPSDRFSAERTGGSVSTLTIQRTQQEDSAVYLCASSSHGTSGMWVKNIQYFGAGTRLSVL.

The genes are TRBV14 and TRBJ2-5; no firm D call. The CDR3 sequence is 12 residues long. The V end lost 0 bases, the J end lost 7 bases, and 6 bases lay between the germline ends. Germline assignment: CDR1 SGHDN and CDR2 FVKESK. CDR3 region: CASSQERWTQYF. The CDR3 coding sequence is TGTGCCAGCAGCCAAGAGAGGTGGACCCAGTACTTC. The variable domain in full, completed from reference TRBV14 and TRBJ2-5, reads EAGVTQFPSHSVIEKGQTVTLRCDPISGHDNLYWYRRVMGKEIKFLLHFVKESKQDESGMPNNRFLAERTGGTYSTLKVQPAELEDSGVYFCASSQERWTQYFGPGTRLLVL.

The chain joins TRBV5-4 to TRBJ1-2; 8 bases are shared with TRBD1. V was pared by 4 bases and J by 7 bases, with 12 bases of the junction left unmatched. This CDR3 spans 15 amino acids. Germline CDR1 SGHNT, CDR2 YYREEE (reference sequence). The CDR3 nucleotides read TGTGCCAGCAGCCTGGAAACGGGACAGGCCGGTGGCTACACCTTC. It yields the protein CASSLETGQAGGYTF.

This clonotype was counted a few times. This chain joins TRBV6-2 or TRBV6-3 and TRBJ2-7, with D possibly TRBD1 on 6 matching bases. The CDR3 totals 15 residues. Germline V gives CDR1 MNHEY, CDR2 SVGEGT. The ends were cut back, 2 bases at V and 2 bases at J, with 13 bases in the middle. The CDR3 reads CASSYPADSAYEQYF. The DNA of the CDR3 is TGTGCCAGCAGTTACCCAGCGGACAGCGCCTACGAGCAGTACTTC.

V usage is TRBV7-6 and J usage is TRBJ2-6; the D call may be TRBD1 or TRBD2 (6 bases each). CDR1 SGHVS and CDR2 FNYEAQ come from the germline V gene. The CDR3 totals 18 residues. V was shortened by 0 bases and J by 0 bases, with 12 bases between the two germline ends. CDR3 coding DNA: TGTGCCAGCAGCTTAGCATGGGGGGCCTTCTCTGGGGCCAACGTCCTGACTTTC. Amino acid sequence: CASSLAWGAFSGANVLTF. Using reference TRBV7-6 and TRBJ2-6 for the parts outside the CDR3, the full variable domain is GAGVSQSPRYKVTKRGQDVALRCDPISGHVSLYWYRQALGQGPEFLTYFNYEAQQDKSGLPNDRFSAERPEGSISTLTIQRTEQRDSAMYRCASSLAWGAFSGANVLTFGAGSRLTVL.

In its sample, this clonotype was seen a few times. The J gene is TRBJ1-5, the V gene TRBV12-3 or TRBV12-4; D perhaps matches TRBD1 (6 bases). Trimming removed 1 base at V and 3 bases at J, with 13 bases between. The CDR3 runs to 16 residues. CDR3 nucleotide sequence: TGTGCCAGCAGTTTAGATGGGGAGGGGGACAATCAGCCCCAGCATTTT. Its translation is CASSLDGEGDNQPQHF.

This clonotype was counted at least ten times. V is TRBV7-8 and J is TRBJ2-7; 7 bases map to TRBD2. This CDR3 comprises 15 residues. V lost 5 bases, J lost 3 bases, and 10 bases stayed unmatched. The germline gives CDR1 SGHVS, CDR2 FQNEAQ. CDR3 nucleotides: TGTGCCAGCAGCGAGAACTGGGGGGGAAACTACGAGCAGTACTTC. Translated, it gives CASSENWGGNYEQYF.

This clonotype occurred a few times. The V and J genes are TRBV6-2 or TRBV6-3 and TRBJ1-2; weak D call: TRBD1 (6 bases). This CDR3 contains 13 residues. The germline CDR1 and CDR2 sequences are MNHEY and SVGEGT. V was shortened by 6 bases and J by 8 bases, with 16 bases between the two germline ends. The chain's CDR3 is CASSQTGLTGYTF. CDR3 nucleotide sequence: TGTGCCAGCAGCCAAACAGGGCTGACAGGCTACACCTTC.

The rearrangement joins TRBV5-6 to TRBJ1-1; no definite D call. The CDR3 is 12 residues long. V was cut by 4 bases and J by 4 bases, with 8 bases left in between. The germline V gene encodes CDR1 SGHDT and CDR2 YYEEEE. The CDR3 spells CASSLRFTEAFF. The CDR3 DNA reads as TGTGCCAGCAGCCTCAGGTTCACTGAAGCTTTCTTT.

This rearrangement joins TRBV7-8 to TRBJ2-1; the match to TRBD2 covers 11 bases. The germline V gene encodes CDR1 SGHVS and CDR2 FQNEAQ. The CDR3 consists of 15 residues. After removal of 5 bases from V and 10 bases from J, the junction contained 10 bases not matched to a gene. The CDR3 DNA reads as TGTGCCAGCAGCGCCACTAGCGGGAGAGGTGAAGAGCAGTTCTTC. Translation: CASSATSGRGEEQFF.

The rearrangement links TRBV2 to TRBJ1-1; D might be TRBD1 (5 bases). Per the germline V gene, CDR1 is SNHLY and CDR2 is FYNNEI. Trimming removed 3 bases from V and 1 base from J, with 15 bases in between. CDR3 length: 16 residues. CDR3 residues: CASSDEQVKGNTEAFF. The CDR3 coding sequence is TGTGCCAGCAGTGATGAACAGGTGAAGGGGAACACTGAAGCTTTCTTT.